This T cell receptor (beta chain) was found in a study of blood T cell repertoires in COVID-19. Study background: Collection of acute and convalescent COVID-19 samples took place in the United States, Italy and Spain.

Germline loops: CDR1 DFQATT, CDR2 SNEGSKA (reference sequence). The CDR3 is 14 amino acids. V lost 3 bases and J 5 bases, leaving 17 bases between the germline ends. Produced via immunoSEQ multiplex PCR; TCRdb's table is partial and in-frame only. The sample has 400,000 to 550,000 clones, about 89% seen once; the top ten hold roughly 4%. Sequencing used peripheral blood. The sequence derives from a woman in her twenties or thirties with acute or convalescent COVID-19. The chain recombines TRBV20-1 with TRBJ2-7, with a weak D call TRBD2 (6 bases). The CDR3 region has the DNA TGCAGTGCTAGTTACCGGACTAACACCAACGAGCAGTACTTC. It codes for CSASYRTNTNEQYF.